The rows below give T cell receptor beta chains drawn from one sample of a study of cytomegalovirus exposure and HLA in healthy donors. The method was immunoSEQ multiplex PCR; TCRdb's version includes in-frame clones alone and lacks a portion of them. The sample records around 140,000 clones, around 59% being singletons. Sequenced material: PBMCs. The receptors here all came from a male donor in good health and CMV-seronegative. The CDR3 runs from the conserved cysteine through the conserved F or W. D genes are given only for firm matches. Rows may omit the clone size; those that give it use once, few, many or a size class.

size: .
J: TRBJ2-6
V: TRBV4-3
D: TRBD2
CDR3: CASSQEMLAGETSGANVLTF
DNA: TGCGCCAGCAGCCAAGAGATGCTAGCGGGGGAAACGTCTGGGGCCAACGTCCTGACTTTC

size: .
J: TRBJ2-7
V: TRBV19
D: TRBD1
CDR3: CASRSIASGDSPYEQYF
DNA: TGTGCCAGTAGGAGTATAGCTTCTGGGGACAGTCCCTACGAGCAGTACTTC

size: .
J: TRBJ1-1
V: TRBV27
D: TRBD1
CDR3: CASSNRGLNTEAFF
DNA: TGTGCCAGCAGCAACAGGGGCTTGAACACTGAAGCTTTCTTT

size: few
J: TRBJ2-1
V: TRBV2
D: TRBD1
CDR3: CASDQDRALGNEQFF
DNA: TGTGCCAGCGACCAGGACAGGGCTTTGGGCAATGAGCAGTTCTTC

size: .
J: TRBJ2-2
V: TRBV28
D: .
CDR3: CASSHRVGTGELFF
DNA: TGTGCCAGCAGTCACAGGGTTGGCACCGGGGAGCTGTTTTTT

size: .
J: TRBJ1-4
V: TRBV11-2
D: .
CDR3: CASSPAGATNEKLFF
DNA: TGTGCCAGCAGCCCCGCGGGGGCAACTAATGAAAAACTGTTTTTT

size: .
J: TRBJ1-6
V: TRBV7-2
D: .
CDR3: CASSQQGQVSPLHF
DNA: TGTGCCAGCAGCCAACAGGGTCAGGTTTCACCCCTCCACTTT

size: .
J: TRBJ2-3
V: TRBV7-6
D: .
CDR3: CASSTGPEADTQYF
DNA: TGTGCCAGCAGCACAGGCCCTGAAGCAGATACGCAGTATTTT

size: .
J: TRBJ2-7
V: TRBV18
D: .
CDR3: CASSAQGGSYEQYF
DNA: TGTGCCAGCTCAGCCCAGGGTGGCTCCTACGAGCAGTACTTC

size: .
J: TRBJ2-7
V: TRBV6-5
D: TRBD1
CDR3: CASRRTGVGEQYF
DNA: TGTGCCAGCAGGCGGACAGGGGTGGGCGAGCAGTACTTC

size: few
J: TRBJ2-7
V: TRBV5-1
D: .
CDR3: CASSSGTYEQYF
DNA: TGCGCCAGCAGCTCCGGGACCTACGAGCAGTACTTC

size: .
J: TRBJ2-1
V: TRBV19
D: .
CDR3: CASSKGRRLLYNEQFF
DNA: TGTGCCAGTAGTAAAGGAAGACGACTCCTTTACAATGAGCAGTTCTTC

size: once
J: TRBJ2-3
V: TRBV9
D: .
CDR3: CASSASGLTDTQYF
DNA: TGTGCCAGCAGCGCTTCAGGCTTGACAGATACGCAGTATTTT

size: .
J: TRBJ1-2
V: TRBV25-1
D: .
CDR3: CASSDRGYGYTF
DNA: TGTGCCAGCAGTGACCGGGGATATGGCTACACCTTC

size: .
J: TRBJ2-7
V: TRBV28
D: .
CDR3: CASSLHGGYEQYF
DNA: TGTGCCAGCAGTTTACACGGGGGCTACGAGCAGTACTTC

size: .
J: TRBJ1-2
V: TRBV7-2
D: .
CDR3: CASSLSPRQTNYGYTF
DNA: TGTGCCAGCAGCTTATCTCCTCGACAGACAAACTATGGCTACACCTTC

size: .
J: TRBJ2-7
V: TRBV9
D: .
CDR3: CASSSEGPEQYF
DNA: TGTGCCAGCAGTTCGGAGGGACCCGAGCAGTACTTC

size: many
J: TRBJ2-5
V: TRBV11-2
D: .
CDR3: CASSLWRRETQYF
DNA: TGTGCCAGCAGCCTATGGAGGCGAGAGACCCAGTACTTC

size: .
J: TRBJ2-7
V: TRBV9
D: .
CDR3: CASSRGDFSYEQYF
DNA: TGTGCCAGCAGCCGTGGGGACTTTTCCTACGAGCAGTACTTC

size: once
J: TRBJ2-5
V: TRBV5-6
D: .
CDR3: CASSSGETQYF
DNA: TGTGCCAGCAGCTCAGGGGAGACCCAGTACTTC

size: .
J: TRBJ1-5
V: TRBV7-2
D: .
CDR3: CASSLFYHRFSPQPQHF
DNA: TGTGCCAGCAGCTTATTTTATCACCGGTTTTCGCCCCAGCCCCAGCATTTT

size: .
J: TRBJ2-7
V: TRBV6-1
D: .
CDR3: CASMGGYEQYF
DNA: TGTGCCAGCATGGGAGGCTACGAGCAGTACTTC

size: few
J: TRBJ1-4
V: TRBV5-6
D: .
CDR3: CASSFQGISEKLFF
DNA: TGTGCCAGCAGCTTTCAGGGGATCAGTGAAAAACTGTTTTTT

size: .
J: TRBJ2-7
V: TRBV6-5
D: TRBD1
CDR3: CASSYRDRDPKYF
DNA: TGTGCCAGCAGTTACCGCGACAGGGATCCCAAGTACTTC

size: .
J: TRBJ2-7
V: TRBV14
D: .
CDR3: CASSQVRGSVAEQYF
DNA: TGTGCCAGCAGCCAAGTAAGAGGCAGCGTAGCCGAGCAGTACTTC

size: .
J: TRBJ1-5
V: TRBV7-2
D: .
CDR3: CASSFDTPRPQHF
DNA: TGTGCCAGCAGCTTCGACACCCCCAGGCCCCAGCATTTT

size: .
J: TRBJ2-1
V: TRBV5-1
D: .
CDR3: CASSPRRGGQYNEQFF
DNA: TGCGCCAGCAGTCCTAGGCGGGGCGGGCAATACAATGAGCAGTTCTTC

size: .
J: TRBJ1-6
V: TRBV2
D: .
CDR3: CASSELNRGNSPLHF
DNA: TGTGCCAGCAGTGAACTAAATAGGGGTAATTCACCCCTCCACTTT